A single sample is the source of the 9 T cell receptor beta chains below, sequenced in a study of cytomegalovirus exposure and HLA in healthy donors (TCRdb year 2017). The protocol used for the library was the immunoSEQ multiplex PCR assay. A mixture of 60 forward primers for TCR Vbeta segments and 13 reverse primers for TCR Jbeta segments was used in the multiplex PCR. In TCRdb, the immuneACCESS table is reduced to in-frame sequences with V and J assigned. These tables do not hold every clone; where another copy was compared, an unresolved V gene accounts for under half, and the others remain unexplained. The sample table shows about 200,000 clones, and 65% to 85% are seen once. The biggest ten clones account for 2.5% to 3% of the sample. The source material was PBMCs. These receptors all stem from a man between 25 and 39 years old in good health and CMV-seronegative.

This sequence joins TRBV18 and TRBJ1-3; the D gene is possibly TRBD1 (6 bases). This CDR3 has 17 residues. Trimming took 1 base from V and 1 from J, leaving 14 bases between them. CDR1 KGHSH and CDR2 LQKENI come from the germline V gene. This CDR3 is CASSPRDNTLSGNTIYF. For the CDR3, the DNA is TGTGCCAGCTCACCACGGGACAACACTCTGTCTGGAAACACCATATATTTT.

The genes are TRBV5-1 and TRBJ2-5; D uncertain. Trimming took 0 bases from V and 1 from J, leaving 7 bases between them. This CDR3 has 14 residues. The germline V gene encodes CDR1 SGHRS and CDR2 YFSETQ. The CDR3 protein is CASSLVVGQETQYF. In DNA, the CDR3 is TGCGCCAGCAGCTTGGTGGTCGGCCAAGAGACCCAGTACTTC.

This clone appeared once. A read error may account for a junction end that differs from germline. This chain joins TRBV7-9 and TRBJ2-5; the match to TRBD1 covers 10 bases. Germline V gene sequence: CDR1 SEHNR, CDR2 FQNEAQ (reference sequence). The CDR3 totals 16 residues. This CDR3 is CSSSPLRDRGQETQYF. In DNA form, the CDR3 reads TGTTCCAGCAGCCCCCTCCGGGACAGGGGCCAAGAGACCCAGTACTTC.

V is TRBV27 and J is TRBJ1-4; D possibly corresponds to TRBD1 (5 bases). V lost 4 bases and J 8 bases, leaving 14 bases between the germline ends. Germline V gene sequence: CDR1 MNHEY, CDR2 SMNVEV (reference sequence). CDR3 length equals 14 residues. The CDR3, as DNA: TGTGCCAGCAGTTATCTCAGGGAGGCGGAAAAACTGTTTTTT. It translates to CASSYLREAEKLFF.

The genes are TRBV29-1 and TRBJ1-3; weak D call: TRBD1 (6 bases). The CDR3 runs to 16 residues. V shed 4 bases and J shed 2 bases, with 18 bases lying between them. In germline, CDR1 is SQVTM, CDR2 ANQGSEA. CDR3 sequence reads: CSVGEGQGRTGNTIYF. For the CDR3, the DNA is TGCAGCGTTGGGGAGGGCCAGGGGAGAACTGGAAACACCATATATTTT.

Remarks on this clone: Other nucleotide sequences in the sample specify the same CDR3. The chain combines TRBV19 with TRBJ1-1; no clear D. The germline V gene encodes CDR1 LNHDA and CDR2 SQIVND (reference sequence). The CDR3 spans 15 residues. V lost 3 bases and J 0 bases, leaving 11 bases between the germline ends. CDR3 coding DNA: TGTGCCAGTAGTATCGGTCCAGGATTGAACACTGAAGCTTTCTTT. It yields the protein CASSIGPGLNTEAFF.

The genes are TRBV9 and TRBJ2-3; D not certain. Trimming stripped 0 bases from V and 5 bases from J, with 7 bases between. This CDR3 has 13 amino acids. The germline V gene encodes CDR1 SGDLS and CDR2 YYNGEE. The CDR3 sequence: CASSVGGQDTQYF. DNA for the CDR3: TGTGCCAGCAGCGTAGGAGGCCAAGATACGCAGTATTTT.

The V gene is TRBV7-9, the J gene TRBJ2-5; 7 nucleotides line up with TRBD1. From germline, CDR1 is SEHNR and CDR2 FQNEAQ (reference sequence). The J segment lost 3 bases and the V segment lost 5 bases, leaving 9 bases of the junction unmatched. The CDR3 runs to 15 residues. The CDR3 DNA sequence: TGTGCCAGCAGCCGAGGGGGCGGTCGGGAAGAGACCCAGTACTTC. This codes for CASSRGGGREETQYF.

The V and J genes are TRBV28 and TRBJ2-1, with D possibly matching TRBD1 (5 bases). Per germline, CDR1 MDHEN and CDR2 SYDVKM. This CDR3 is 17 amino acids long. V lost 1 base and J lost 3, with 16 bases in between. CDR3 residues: CASSLFGAATVYNEQFF. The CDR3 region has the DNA TGTGCCAGCAGTTTATTTGGGGCAGCCACGGTCTACAATGAGCAGTTCTTC.